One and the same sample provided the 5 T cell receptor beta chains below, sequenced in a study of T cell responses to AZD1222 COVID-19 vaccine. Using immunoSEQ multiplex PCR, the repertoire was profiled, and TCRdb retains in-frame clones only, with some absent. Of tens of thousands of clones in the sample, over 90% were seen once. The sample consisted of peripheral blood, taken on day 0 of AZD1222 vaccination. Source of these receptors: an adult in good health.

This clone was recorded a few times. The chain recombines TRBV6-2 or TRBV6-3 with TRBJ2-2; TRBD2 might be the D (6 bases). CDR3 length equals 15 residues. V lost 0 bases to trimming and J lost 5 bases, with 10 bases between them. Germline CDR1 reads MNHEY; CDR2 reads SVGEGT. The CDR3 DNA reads TGTGCCAGCAGTTACTCGACGGGGGAAACCGGGGAGCTGTTTTTT. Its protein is CASSYSTGETGELFF.

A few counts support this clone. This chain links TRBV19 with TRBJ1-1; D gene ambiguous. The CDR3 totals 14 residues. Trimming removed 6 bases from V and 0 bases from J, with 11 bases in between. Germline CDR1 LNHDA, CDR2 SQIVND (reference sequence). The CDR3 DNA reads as TGTGCCAGTAGCTTCCAGTTCATGAACACTGAAGCTTTCTTT. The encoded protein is CASSFQFMNTEAFF.

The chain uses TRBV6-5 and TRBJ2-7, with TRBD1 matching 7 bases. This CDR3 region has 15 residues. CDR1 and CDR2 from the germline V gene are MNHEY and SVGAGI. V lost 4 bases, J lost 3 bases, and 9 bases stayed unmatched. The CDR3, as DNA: TGTGCCAGCAGTTCTACCGGGACAGTCATCTACGAGCAGTACTTC. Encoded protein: CASSSTGTVIYEQYF.

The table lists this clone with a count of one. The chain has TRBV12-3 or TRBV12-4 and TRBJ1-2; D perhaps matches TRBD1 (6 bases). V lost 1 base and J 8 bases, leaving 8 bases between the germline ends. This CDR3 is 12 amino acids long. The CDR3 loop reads CASSLGGTGYTF. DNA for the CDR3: TGTGCCAGCAGTTTAGGAGGGACAGGCTACACCTTC.

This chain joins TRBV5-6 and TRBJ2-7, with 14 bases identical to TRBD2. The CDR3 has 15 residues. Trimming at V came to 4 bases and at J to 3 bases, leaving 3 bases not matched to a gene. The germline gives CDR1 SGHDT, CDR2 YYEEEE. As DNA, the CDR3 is TGTGCCAGCAGCCCCGGACTAGCGGGAGGCTACGAGCAGTACTTC. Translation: CASSPGLAGGYEQYF.